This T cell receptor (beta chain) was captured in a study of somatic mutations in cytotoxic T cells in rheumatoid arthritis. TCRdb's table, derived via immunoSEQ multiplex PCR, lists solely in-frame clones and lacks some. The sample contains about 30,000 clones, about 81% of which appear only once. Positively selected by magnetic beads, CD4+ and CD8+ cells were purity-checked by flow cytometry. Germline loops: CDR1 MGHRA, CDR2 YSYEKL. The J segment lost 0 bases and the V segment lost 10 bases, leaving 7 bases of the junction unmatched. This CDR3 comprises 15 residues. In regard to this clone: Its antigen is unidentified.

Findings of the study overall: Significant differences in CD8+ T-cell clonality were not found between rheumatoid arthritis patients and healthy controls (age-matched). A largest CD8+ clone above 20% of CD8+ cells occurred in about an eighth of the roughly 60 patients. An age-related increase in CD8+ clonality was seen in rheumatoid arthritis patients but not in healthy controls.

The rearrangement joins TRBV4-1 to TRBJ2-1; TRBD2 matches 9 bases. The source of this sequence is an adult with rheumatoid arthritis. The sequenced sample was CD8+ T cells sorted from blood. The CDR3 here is CATRLAEFSYNEQFF. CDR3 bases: TGCGCCACGCGACTAGCGGAGTTCTCCTACAATGAGCAGTTCTTC.